This TCR beta chain emerged from a study of blood T cell repertoires in COVID-19. About this clone itself: Additional DNA sequences in this sample encode the identical CDR3.

The CDR3 has 15 residues. V was pared by 0 bases and J by 2 bases, with 9 bases between. Per the germline V gene, CDR1 is SGHRS and CDR2 is YFSETQ. TCRdb's copy holds only in-frame clones and misses some; the assay was immunoSEQ multiplex PCR. The sample records hundreds of thousands of clones, roughly 89% being singletons. Specimen: PBMCs or T cells enriched from blood (not recorded which). The J gene is TRBJ2-1, the V gene TRBV5-1; D not resolved. This TCR was recovered from a woman between 18 and 29 years old who had recovered from COVID-19. DNA of the CDR3: TGCGCCAGCAGCTTGGCCGGCGGAACCTACAATGAGCAGTTCTTC. Its translation: CASSLAGGTYNEQFF.